These 17 T cell receptor beta chains share one sample of origin, sequenced in a study of cytomegalovirus exposure and HLA in healthy donors. Clones were read by immunoSEQ multiplex PCR, and TCRdb kept only the in-frame ones, dropping some. The sample yields about 220,000 clones, 75% to 90% seen once. The specimen was PBMCs. Source of these receptors: a woman in her 30s in good health and CMV-seropositive.

The chain recombines TRBV6-5 with TRBJ1-1, with a tentative D call TRBD1 (6 bases). This CDR3 spans 14 amino acids. Germline values: CDR1 MNHEY, CDR2 SVGAGI. V dropped 7 bases and J dropped 3 bases, with 15 bases sitting between them. The CDR3 protein is CASMLTGDHTEAFF. CDR3 DNA: TGTGCCAGCATGCTGACAGGAGATCACACTGAAGCTTTCTTT.

This clone was seen only a few times. The chain joins TRBV4-2 to TRBJ1-2, with 9 nucleotides matching TRBD1. This CDR3 comprises 14 residues. V gave up 5 bases and J gave up 6 bases; unmatched junction bases: 7. Germline V CDR1 and CDR2: LGHNA, YNFKEQ. This chain's CDR3 is CASSSRTGEDGYTF. CDR3 DNA: TGTGCCAGCAGCTCCCGGACAGGGGAGGATGGCTACACCTTC.

This sequence joins TRBV30 and TRBJ1-5, with D tentatively TRBD1 (6 bases). The CDR3 has 12 amino acids. CDR1 is GTSNPN and CDR2 is SVGIG in the germline V gene (reference sequence). Trimming removed 5 bases at V and 4 bases at J, with 9 bases between. The CDR3: CAWSQGNQPQHF. For the CDR3, the DNA is TGTGCCTGGTCACAGGGAAATCAGCCCCAGCATTTT.

This rearrangement joins TRBV2 to TRBJ2-7, with D unclear. This CDR3 spans 12 amino acids. V gave up 6 bases and J gave up 1 base, with 7 bases separating them. Germline CDR1 and CDR2: SNHLY and FYNNEI. The CDR3 loop is CASSGESYEQYF. CDR3 sequence (DNA): TGTGCCAGCAGCGGAGAGTCCTACGAGCAGTACTTC.

This chain uses TRBV5-1 with TRBJ1-2; TRBD1 might be the D (5 bases). Trimming stripped 0 bases from V and 0 bases from J, with 12 bases between. The CDR3 consists of 16 residues. CDR1 and CDR2 from the germline V gene are SGHRS and YFSETQ. The DNA of the CDR3 is TGCGCCAGCAGCTTGGCGCCGGGACGGTCTAACTATGGCTACACCTTC. Translating gives CASSLAPGRSNYGYTF.

The rearrangement links TRBV29-1 to TRBJ2-1; 10 bases fit TRBD1. Per the germline V gene, CDR1 is SQVTM and CDR2 is ANQGSEA. The CDR3 extends over 14 amino acids. Trimming cost V 6 bases and J 6 bases; bases outside gene matches: 8. The CDR3 bases are TGCAGCGTCACCGGACAGGGGGTTCCCAATGAGCAGTTCTTC. This sequence encodes CSVTGQGVPNEQFF.

This chain connects TRBV28 to TRBJ2-3; D is ambiguous. The CDR3 extends over 13 amino acids. The V end lost 6 bases, the J end lost 7 bases, and 14 bases lay between the germline ends. The germline CDR1 and CDR2 sequences are MDHEN and SYDVKM. The CDR3 nucleotides read TGTGCCAGCAGCCCCCCCGGGTCGAATACGCAGTATTTT. This sequence encodes CASSPPGSNTQYF.

The V and J genes are TRBV25-1 and TRBJ1-2; the D gene is possibly TRBD1 (6 bases). Per germline, CDR1 MGHDK and CDR2 SYGVNS. V lost 0 bases and J 2 bases, leaving 19 bases between the germline ends. This CDR3 contains 18 residues. CDR3 DNA sequence: TGTGCCAGCAGTGAATATGAAGGACAGTTGGAGAGGAACTATGGCTACACCTTC. Translated: CASSEYEGQLERNYGYTF.

This clone was seen only a few times. For the CDR3, the DNA is TGCGCCAGCAGCCTCCCCACCCAGGGGATGAGCACTGAAGCTTTCTTT. The encoded protein is CASSLPTQGMSTEAFF. The chain couples TRBV4-1 to TRBJ1-1, with TRBD1 as a possible D gene (6 bases). CDR1 and CDR2 (germline): MGHRA, YSYEKL. Trimming removed 4 bases at V and 4 bases at J, with 19 bases between. The CDR3 is 16 amino acids.

On this clone itself: A read error may account for a junction end that differs from germline. Other DNA sequences in this sample translate to the same CDR3. The V call is TRBV5-1, the J call TRBJ2-3; 7 bases line up with TRBD1. The CDR3 totals 16 residues. From germline, CDR1 is SGHRS and CDR2 YFSETQ. DNA of the CDR3: TGCGCCAGCAGCTACTATAGGGGACAGAGCACGGATACGCAGTATTTT. The encoded protein is CASSYYRGQSTDTQYF.

The chain couples TRBV27 to TRBJ2-1; a weak D match, TRBD2 (5 bases). Trimming took 5 bases from V and 9 from J, leaving 20 bases between them. In germline, CDR1 is MNHEY, CDR2 SMNVEV (reference sequence). The CDR3 runs 15 residues. The CDR3 here is CASSPRRTPQSEQFF. CDR3 DNA: TGTGCCAGCAGTCCGAGGCGGACTCCACAAAGTGAGCAGTTCTTC.

By frequency in the sample, this clone is medium-sized. The CDR3 sequence is CAISETLQTSASSTDTQYF. In nucleotides, the CDR3 is TGTGCCATCAGTGAGACCCTGCAAACTAGCGCCTCTAGCACAGATACGCAGTATTTT. This rearrangement joins TRBV10-3 to TRBJ2-3; the match to TRBD2 covers 7 bases. Germline CDR1 is ENHRY and CDR2 is SYGVKD. J lost 0 bases, V lost 2 bases, and 14 bases had no gene match. The CDR3 consists of 19 residues.

The genes are TRBV29-1 and TRBJ2-7; 8 bases match TRBD2. From germline, CDR1 is SQVTM and CDR2 ANQGSEA. The CDR3 loop spans 17 amino acids. Losses at the gene ends were 1 base for V and 2 bases for J; bases not matched to a gene: 13. This CDR3 is CSVEVNSGRFSPYEQYF. The CDR3 coding sequence is TGCAGCGTTGAAGTGAACAGCGGGAGATTTAGCCCCTACGAGCAGTACTTC.

The chain has TRBV7-2 and TRBJ2-3; 9 bases are a match to TRBD1. Germline V gene data show CDR1 as SGHTA and CDR2 as FQGNSA. This CDR3 is built from 15 residues. V shed 5 bases and J 8 bases; nucleotides not matched to a gene: 11. The CDR3 bases are TGTGCCAGCAGCATAACCGGGACAGGGTTCGTTACGCAGTATTTT. Its protein product is CASSITGTGFVTQYF.

This clone has a handful of counts. The chain links TRBV28 to TRBJ2-7; D is ambiguous. The CDR3 runs 14 residues. V shed 4 bases and J shed 7 bases, with 17 bases lying between them. Germline V gene data show CDR1 as MDHEN and CDR2 as SYDVKM. CDR3 sequence (DNA): TGTGCCAGCAGTTCTGGGTACCCCGCACTTGAGCAGTACTTC. It specifies CASSSGYPALEQYF.

The rearrangement uses TRBV4-1 and TRBJ2-1, with 8 positions matching TRBD1. This CDR3 is 14 amino acids long. CDR1 is MGHRA, CDR2 YSYEKL, per germline. With 0 bases clipped from V and 8 bases from J, the junction kept 3 bases outside the gene matches. CDR3 sequence (DNA): TGCGCCAGCAGCCAAGATGTGACAGGGGATGAGCAGTTCTTC. Protein product: CASSQDVTGDEQFF.

The chain employs TRBV5-6 and TRBJ2-7, with 7 bases that match TRBD2. V dropped 3 bases and J dropped 0; count of bases not matched to a gene: 15. The CDR3 covers 18 residues. Germline loops: CDR1 SGHDT, CDR2 YYEEEE. The chain's CDR3 is CASSYSTSEERSSYEQYF. The CDR3 DNA reads as TGTGCCAGCAGCTACTCTACTAGCGAGGAAAGGAGCTCCTACGAGCAGTACTTC. Complete variable domain (other parts from reference TRBV5-6 and TRBJ2-7): DAGVTQSPTHLIKTRGQQVTLRCSPKSGHDTVSWYQQALGQGPQFIFQYYEEEERQRGNFPDRFSGHQFPNYSSELNVNALLLGDSALYLCASSYSTSEERSSYEQYFGPGTRLTVT.